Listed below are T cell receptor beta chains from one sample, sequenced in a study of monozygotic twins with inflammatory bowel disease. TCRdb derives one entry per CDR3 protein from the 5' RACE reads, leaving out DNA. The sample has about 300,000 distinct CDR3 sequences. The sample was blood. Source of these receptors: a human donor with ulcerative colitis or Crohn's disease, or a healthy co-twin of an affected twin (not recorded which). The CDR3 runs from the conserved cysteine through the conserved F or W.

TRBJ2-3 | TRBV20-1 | CSARDELATDTQYF
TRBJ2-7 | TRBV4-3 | CASSQGTGGPYEQYF
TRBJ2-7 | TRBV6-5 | CASSYSPRDSLYEQYF
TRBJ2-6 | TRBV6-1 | CASRWTGNFGANVLTF
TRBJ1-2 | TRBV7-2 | CASSLDIGNYGYTF
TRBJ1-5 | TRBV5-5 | CASSPFDGNQPQHF
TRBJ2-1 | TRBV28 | CASSFWGQGGSYNEQFF
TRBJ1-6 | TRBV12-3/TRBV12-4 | CASSLAPGGNSPLHF
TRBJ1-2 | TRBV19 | CASTQGGTTLGYTF
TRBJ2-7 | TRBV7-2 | CASSVQASYEQYF
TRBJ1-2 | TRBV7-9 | CASSLDVYRGRVGYTF
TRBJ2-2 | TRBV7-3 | CASSLLGGTNTGEPFF
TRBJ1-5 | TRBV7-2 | CASSDAVLSTRQPQHF
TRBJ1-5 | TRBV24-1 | CATSDSNQPQHF
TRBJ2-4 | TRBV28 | CASYSGTGAPRGGIQYF
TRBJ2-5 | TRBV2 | CARSGTAQETQYF
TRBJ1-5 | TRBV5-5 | CASSLGGGSNQPQHF
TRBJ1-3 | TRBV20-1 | CSASSTTGNTIYF
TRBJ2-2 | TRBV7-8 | CASSLQDSGSGTGELFF
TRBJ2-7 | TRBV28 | CASSLVGTGDYEQYF
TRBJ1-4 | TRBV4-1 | CASSQESGRNEKLFF
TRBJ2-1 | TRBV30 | CAWSARLEQFF
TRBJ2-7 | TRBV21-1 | CASSRTSGRERSYEQYF
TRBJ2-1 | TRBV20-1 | CSAHRVGRYNEQFF
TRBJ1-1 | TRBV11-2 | CASSSGQGKMNTEAFF
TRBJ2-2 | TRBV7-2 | CASSQQLGELFF